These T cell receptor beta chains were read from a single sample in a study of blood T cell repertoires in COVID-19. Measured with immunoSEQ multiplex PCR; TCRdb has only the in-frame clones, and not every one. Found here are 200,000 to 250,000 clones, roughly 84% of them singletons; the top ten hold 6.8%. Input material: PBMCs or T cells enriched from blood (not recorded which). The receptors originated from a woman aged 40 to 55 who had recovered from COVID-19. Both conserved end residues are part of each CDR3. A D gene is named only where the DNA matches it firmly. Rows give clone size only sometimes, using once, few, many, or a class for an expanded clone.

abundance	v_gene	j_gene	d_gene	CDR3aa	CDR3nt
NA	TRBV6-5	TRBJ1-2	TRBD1	CASSFGQVGYGYTF	TGTGCCAGCAGTTTTGGACAGGTCGGCTATGGCTACACCTTC
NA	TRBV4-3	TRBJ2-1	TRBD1	CASSQVPGGINEQFF	TGCGCCAGCAGCCAAGTCCCAGGGGGTATCAATGAGCAGTTCTTC
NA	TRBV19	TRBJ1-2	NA	CASSSGEAGYTF	TGTGCCAGTAGTTCAGGGGAAGCTGGCTACACCTTC
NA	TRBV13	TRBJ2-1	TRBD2	CASSLVAGVGGGEQFF	TGTGCCAGCAGCTTAGTCGCGGGAGTCGGGGGGGGTGAGCAGTTCTTC
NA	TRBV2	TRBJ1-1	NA	CASSDIWRGNTEAFF	TGTGCCAGCAGTGACATCTGGAGGGGGAACACTGAAGCTTTCTTT
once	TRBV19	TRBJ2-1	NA	CASSPPDATYNEQFF	TGTGCCAGTAGTCCCCCTGATGCTACTTACAATGAGCAGTTCTTC
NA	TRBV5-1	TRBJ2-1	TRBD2	CASSLLAGFTYNEQFF	TGCGCCAGCAGCTTATTAGCGGGATTTACCTACAATGAGCAGTTCTTC
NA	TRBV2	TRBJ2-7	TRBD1	CASSEDRGSYEQYF	TGTGCCAGCAGTGAAGACAGGGGGAGCTACGAGCAGTACTTC
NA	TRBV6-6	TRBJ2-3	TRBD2	CASSPGTSGALTDTQYF	TGTGCCAGCAGTCCCGGGACTAGCGGGGCACTCACAGATACGCAGTATTTT
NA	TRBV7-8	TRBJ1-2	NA	CASSLGREESYTF	TGTGCCAGCAGCTTAGGCAGGGAGGAGAGCTACACCTTC
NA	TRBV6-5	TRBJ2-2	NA	CASRSGTGELFF	TGTGCCAGCAGGTCGGGGACCGGGGAGCTGTTTTTT
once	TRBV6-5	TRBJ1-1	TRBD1	CASSRRQGLTEAFF	TGTGCCAGCAGTCGTCGACAGGGCCTCACTGAAGCTTTCTTT
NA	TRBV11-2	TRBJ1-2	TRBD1	CASSAYRGQDSYGYTF	TGTGCCAGCAGCGCGTACAGGGGGCAGGATTCCTATGGCTACACCTTC
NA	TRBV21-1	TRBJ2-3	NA	CASSTGQGMSSTDTQYF	TGTGCCAGCAGCACCGGACAGGGAATGTCTAGCACAGATACGCAGTATTTT
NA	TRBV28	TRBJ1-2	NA	CASSLPERAGYTF	TGTGCCAGCAGCCTTCCTGAGAGGGCTGGCTACACCTTC
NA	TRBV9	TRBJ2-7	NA	CASSSRGTLGEQYF	TGTGCCAGCAGCTCCCGGGGTACGCTTGGTGAGCAGTACTTC
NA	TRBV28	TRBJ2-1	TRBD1	CASRSPGGQPYNEQFF	TGTGCCAGCAGATCCCCTGGGGGACAGCCCTACAATGAGCAGTTCTTC
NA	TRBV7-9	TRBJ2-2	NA	CASSSTRLSTNTGELFF	TGTGCCAGCAGCTCGACGCGACTATCCACGAACACCGGGGAGCTGTTTTTT
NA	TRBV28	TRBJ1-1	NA	CASSLLTRGGEAFF	TGTGCCAGCAGTTTGTTGACCCGGGGGGGAGAAGCTTTCTTT
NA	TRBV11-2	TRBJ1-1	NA	CASSSRGGVNTEAFF	TGTGCCAGCAGCTCCCGGGGGGGGGTGAACACTGAAGCTTTCTTT
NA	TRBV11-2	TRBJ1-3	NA	CASTLGVPGNTIYF	TGTGCCAGCACCCTAGGGGTTCCTGGAAACACCATATATTTT
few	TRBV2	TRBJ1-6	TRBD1	CASSERGHHNSPLHF	TGTGCCAGCAGTGAGAGGGGGCATCATAATTCACCCCTCCACTTT
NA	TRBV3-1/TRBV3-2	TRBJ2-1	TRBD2	CASSRQLAGDRDEQFF	TGTGCCAGCAGCCGACAGCTAGCGGGAGATAGGGATGAGCAGTTCTTC
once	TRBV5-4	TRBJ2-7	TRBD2	CASSLDSGSNEQYF	TGTGCCAGCAGCTTGGATAGCGGGAGTAACGAGCAGTACTTC
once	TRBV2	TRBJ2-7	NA	CASSVGGLEQYF	TGTGCCAGCAGTGTCGGGGGGCTCGAGCAGTACTTC
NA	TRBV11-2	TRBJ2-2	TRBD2	CASTWGGRELFF	TGTGCCAGCACCTGGGGGGGAAGGGAGCTGTTTTTT
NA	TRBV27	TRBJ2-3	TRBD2	CASSKLAGIGRDTQYF	TGTGCCAGCAGCAAACTAGCGGGAATAGGAAGAGATACGCAGTATTTT
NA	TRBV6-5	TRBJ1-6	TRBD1	CASSIYRDRESPLHF	TGTGCCAGCAGCATATACCGGGACAGGGAATCACCCCTCCACTTT
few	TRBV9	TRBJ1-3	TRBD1	CASSKYLQGFTGNTIYF	TGTGCCAGCAGCAAGTACCTACAGGGGTTCACTGGAAACACCATATATTTT
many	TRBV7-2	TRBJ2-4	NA	CASSLAGGHIQYF	TGTGCCAGCAGCTTAGCGGGGGGGCACATTCAGTACTTC
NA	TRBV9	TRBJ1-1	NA	CASSEGQGDQAFF	TGTGCCAGCAGCGAGGGACAAGGGGACCAAGCTTTCTTT
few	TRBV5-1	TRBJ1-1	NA	CASSLPGIEAFF	TGCGCCAGCAGCTTACCAGGGATTGAAGCTTTCTTT
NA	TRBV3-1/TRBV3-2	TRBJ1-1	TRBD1	CASSQGDRLNTEAFF	TGTGCCAGCAGCCAAGGGGACAGACTGAACACTGAAGCTTTCTTT
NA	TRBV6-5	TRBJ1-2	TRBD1	CASSSQGAVDGYTF	TGTGCCAGCAGTTCGCAGGGGGCCGTCGATGGCTACACCTTC
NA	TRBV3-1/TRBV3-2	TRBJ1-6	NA	CASSQVSSYNSPLHF	TGTGCCAGCAGCCAAGTCAGCTCCTATAATTCACCCCTCCACTTT
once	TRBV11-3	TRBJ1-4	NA	CASSETIGEDNEKLFF	TGTGCCAGCAGCGAGACCATAGGGGAGGACAATGAAAAACTGTTTTTT
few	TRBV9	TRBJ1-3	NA	CASSAQVQLSGNTIYF	TGTGCCAGCAGCGCCCAGGTACAGCTCTCTGGAAACACCATATATTTT
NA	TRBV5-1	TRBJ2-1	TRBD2	CASTPGTSGSIRYNEQFF	TGCGCCAGCACCCCAGGGACTAGCGGGTCTATAAGGTACAATGAGCAGTTCTTC
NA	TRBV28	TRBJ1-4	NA	CASRDTPGHSFF	TGTGCCAGCAGGGATACCCCTGGACACTCTTTTTTT
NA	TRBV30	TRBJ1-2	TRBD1	CAWRKPGQGIYGYTF	TGTGCCTGGAGAAAACCGGGACAGGGGATCTATGGCTACACCTTC
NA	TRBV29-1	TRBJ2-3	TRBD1	CSGQGADTQYF	TGCAGCGGACAGGGTGCAGATACGCAGTATTTT